This entry describes one T cell receptor beta chain. The antigen is not known. Amplification targeted TCR beta CDR3 regions from RNA transcripts. Carried out on the TCR CDR3, a first-round RT-PCR used the HTBI primer set. TCRdb ran MiXCR on the multiplex PCR reads and lists one entry per CDR3 protein. The sample lists roughly 500,000 distinct CDR3 sequences, roughly 46% occurring once. This sample was taken from a study of T cells in Graves' hyperthyroidism and ophthalmopathy. Germline CDR1 and CDR2: MGHDK and SYGVNS. With 5 bases removed from V and 8 bases from J, the gap between germline ends came to 18 bases. This CDR3 is 15 amino acids long. Notes on the study in general: Model predictions of ophthalmopathy came a median about six months before onset.

Sequenced material: peripheral blood or thyroid tissue (not recorded which). V and J are TRBV25-1 and TRBJ1-4; D may be TRBD1 (6 bases). This receptor was taken from an adult woman with Graves' disease, either hyperthyroidism or ophthalmopathy (not recorded which). DNA of the CDR3: TGTGCCAGCAGTCCGCAGGGGCCCCGAGGGGAAAAACTGTTTTTT. Its protein is CASSPQGPRGEKLFF. The full variable domain, rest sourced from reference TRBV25-1 and TRBJ1-4, is EADIYQTPRYLVIGTGKKITLECSQTMGHDKMYWYQQDPGMELHLIHYSYGVNSTEKGDLSSESTVSRIRTEHFPLTLESARPSHTSQYLCASSPQGPRGEKLFFGSGTQLSVL.